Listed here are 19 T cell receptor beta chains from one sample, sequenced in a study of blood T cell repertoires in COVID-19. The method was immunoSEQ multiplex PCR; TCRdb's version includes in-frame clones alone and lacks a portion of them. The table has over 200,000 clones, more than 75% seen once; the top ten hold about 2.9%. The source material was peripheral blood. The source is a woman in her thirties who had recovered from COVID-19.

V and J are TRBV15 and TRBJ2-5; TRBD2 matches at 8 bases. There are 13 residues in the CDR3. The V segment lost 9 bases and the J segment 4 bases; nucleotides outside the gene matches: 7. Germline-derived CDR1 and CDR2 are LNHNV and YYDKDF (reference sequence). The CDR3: CATAGGAGETQYF. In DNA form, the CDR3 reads TGTGCCACGGCCGGGGGGGCCGGAGAGACCCAGTACTTC.

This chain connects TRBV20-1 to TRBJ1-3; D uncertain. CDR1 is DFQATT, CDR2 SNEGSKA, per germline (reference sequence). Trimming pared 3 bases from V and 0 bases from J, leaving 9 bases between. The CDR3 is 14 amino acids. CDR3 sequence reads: CSASHGSSGNTIYF. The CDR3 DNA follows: TGCAGTGCTAGTCACGGGAGCTCTGGAAACACCATATATTTT.

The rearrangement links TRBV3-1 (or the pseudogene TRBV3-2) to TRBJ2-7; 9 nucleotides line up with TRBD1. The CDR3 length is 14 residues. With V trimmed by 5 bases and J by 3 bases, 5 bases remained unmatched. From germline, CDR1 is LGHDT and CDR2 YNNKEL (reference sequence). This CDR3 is CASSARDRVYEQYF. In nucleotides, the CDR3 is TGTGCCAGCAGCGCCCGGGACAGGGTCTACGAGCAGTACTTC.

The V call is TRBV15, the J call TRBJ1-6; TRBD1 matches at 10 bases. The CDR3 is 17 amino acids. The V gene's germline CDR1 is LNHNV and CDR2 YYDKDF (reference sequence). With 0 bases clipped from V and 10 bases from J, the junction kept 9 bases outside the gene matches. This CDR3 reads CATSRDSSGTGESPLHF. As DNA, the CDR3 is TGTGCCACCAGCAGAGATTCTTCCGGGACAGGGGAGTCACCCCTCCACTTT.

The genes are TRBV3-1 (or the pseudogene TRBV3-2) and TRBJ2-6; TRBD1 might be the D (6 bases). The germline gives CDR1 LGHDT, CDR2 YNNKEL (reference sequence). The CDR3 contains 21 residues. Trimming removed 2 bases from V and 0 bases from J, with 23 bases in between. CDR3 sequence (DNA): TGTGCCAGCAGCCAATACGCCCCCAGGGGAGAGTTTCTCTCTGGGGCCAACGTCCTGACTTTC. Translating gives CASSQYAPRGEFLSGANVLTF.

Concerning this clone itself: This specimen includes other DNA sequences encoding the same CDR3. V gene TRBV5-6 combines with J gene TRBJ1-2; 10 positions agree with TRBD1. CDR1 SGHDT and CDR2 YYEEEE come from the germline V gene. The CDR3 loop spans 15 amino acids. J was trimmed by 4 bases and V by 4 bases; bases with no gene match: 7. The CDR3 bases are TGTGCCAGCAGCCTGGGGGGACAGGGGCTCTATGGCTACACCTTC. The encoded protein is CASSLGGQGLYGYTF.

The CDR3 bases are TGTGCCAGCAGTTTCGGACAGGGGAGCTACGAGCAGTACTTC. Residues: CASSFGQGSYEQYF. This sequence joins TRBV6-5 and TRBJ2-7, with 9 positions matching TRBD1. The CDR3 is 14 residues long. The ends lost 4 bases at V and 3 bases at J; junction bases unmatched: 4. Germline V lookup: CDR1 MNHEY, CDR2 SVGAGI.

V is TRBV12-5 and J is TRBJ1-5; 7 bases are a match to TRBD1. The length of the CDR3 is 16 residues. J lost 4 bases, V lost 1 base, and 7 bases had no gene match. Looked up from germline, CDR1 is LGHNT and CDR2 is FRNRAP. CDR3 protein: CASGLGLRGPNQPQHF. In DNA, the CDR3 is TGTGCTAGTGGTTTGGGACTGAGGGGGCCGAATCAGCCCCAGCATTTT.

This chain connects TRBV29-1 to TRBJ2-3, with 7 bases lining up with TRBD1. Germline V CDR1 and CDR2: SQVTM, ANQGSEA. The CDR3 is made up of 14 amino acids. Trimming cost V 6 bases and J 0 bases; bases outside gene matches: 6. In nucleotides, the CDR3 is TGCAGCGTAACTGACAGGGAGAGCACAGATACGCAGTATTTT. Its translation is CSVTDRESTDTQYF.

CDR3 coding DNA: TGTGCCAGCAGCACCTCCGGGACAGATAGTAACTATGGCTACACCTTC. Amino acids: CASSTSGTDSNYGYTF. The genes are TRBV7-9 and TRBJ1-2, with 7 bases lining up with TRBD1. Germline CDR1 is SEHNR and CDR2 is FQNEAQ (reference sequence). Germline trimming cut 5 bases from V and 1 base from J; bases unmatched to any gene: 10. This CDR3 comprises 16 residues.

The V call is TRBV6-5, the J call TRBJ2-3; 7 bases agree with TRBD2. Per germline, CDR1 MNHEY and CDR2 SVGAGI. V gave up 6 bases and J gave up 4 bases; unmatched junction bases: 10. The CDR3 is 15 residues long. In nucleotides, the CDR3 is TGTGCCAGCAGCGCACTTGGGGCGGGGGCAGATACGCAGTATTTT. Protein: CASSALGAGADTQYF.

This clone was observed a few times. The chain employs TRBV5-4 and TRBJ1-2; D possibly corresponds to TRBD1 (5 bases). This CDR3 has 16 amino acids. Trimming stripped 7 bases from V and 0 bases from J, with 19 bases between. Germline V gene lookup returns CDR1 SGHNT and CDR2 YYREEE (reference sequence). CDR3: CASRRDRHDANYGYTF. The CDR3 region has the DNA TGTGCCAGCCGGCGGGACCGCCATGACGCTAACTATGGCTACACCTTC.

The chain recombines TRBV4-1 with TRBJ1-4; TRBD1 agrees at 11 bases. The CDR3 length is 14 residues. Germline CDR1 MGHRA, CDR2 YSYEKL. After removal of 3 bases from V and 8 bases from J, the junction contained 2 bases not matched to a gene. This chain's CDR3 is CASSHGQGAEKLFF. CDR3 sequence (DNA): TGCGCCAGCAGCCATGGACAGGGGGCCGAAAAACTGTTTTTT.

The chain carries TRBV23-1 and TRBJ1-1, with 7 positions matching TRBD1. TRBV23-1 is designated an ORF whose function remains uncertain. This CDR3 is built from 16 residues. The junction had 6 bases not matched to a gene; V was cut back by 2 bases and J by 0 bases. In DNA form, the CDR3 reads TGCGCCAGCAGTCAACCGACAGGGAATATGAACACTGAAGCTTTCTTT. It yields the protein CASSQPTGNMNTEAFF.

CDR3 coding DNA: TGTGCCAGCAGTTGGACTAGCGGGGCGGGCTACGAGCAGTACTTC. It is translated as CASSWTSGAGYEQYF. The V gene is TRBV2, the J gene TRBJ2-7; 12 nucleotides match TRBD2. This CDR3 is 15 amino acids long. Germline CDR1 reads SNHLY; CDR2 reads FYNNEI. The trim removed 5 bases at V and 3 bases at J, leaving 5 bases unmatched.

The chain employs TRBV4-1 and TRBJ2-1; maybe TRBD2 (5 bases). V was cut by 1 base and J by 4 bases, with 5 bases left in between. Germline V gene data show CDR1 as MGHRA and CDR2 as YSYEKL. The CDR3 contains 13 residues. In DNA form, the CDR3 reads TGCGCCAGCAGCCAAGGAGGGTACAATGAGCAGTTCTTC. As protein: CASSQGGYNEQFF.

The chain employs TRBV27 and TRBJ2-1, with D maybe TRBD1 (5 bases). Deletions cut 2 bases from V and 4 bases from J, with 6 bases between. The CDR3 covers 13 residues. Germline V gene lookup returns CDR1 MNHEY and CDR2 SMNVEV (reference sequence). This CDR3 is CASSLRQYNEQFF. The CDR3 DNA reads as TGTGCCAGCAGTTTAAGACAGTACAATGAGCAGTTCTTC.

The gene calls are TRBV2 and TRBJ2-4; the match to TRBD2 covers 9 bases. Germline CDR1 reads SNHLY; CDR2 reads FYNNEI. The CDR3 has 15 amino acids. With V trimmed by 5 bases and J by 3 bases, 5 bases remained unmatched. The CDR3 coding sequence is TGTGCCAGCAGTAGCGGGGGGACGAGCAAAAACATTCAGTACTTC. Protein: CASSSGGTSKNIQYF. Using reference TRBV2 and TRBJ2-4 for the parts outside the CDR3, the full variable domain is EPEVTQTPSHQVTQMGQEVILRCVPISNHLYFYWYRQILGQKVEFLVSFYNNEISEKSEIFDDQFSVERPDGSNFTLKIRSTKLEDSAMYFCASSSGGTSKNIQYFGAGTRLSVL.

This CDR3 is CSTRDSIGEQFF. The CDR3 region has the DNA TGCAGCACGAGGGACTCGATAGGTGAGCAGTTCTTC. This chain joins TRBV29-1 and TRBJ2-1, with D perhaps matching TRBD2 (6 bases). V gave up 8 bases and J gave up 9 bases, with 17 bases separating them. Germline CDR1 and CDR2: SQVTM and ANQGSEA. CDR3 length: 12 amino acids.